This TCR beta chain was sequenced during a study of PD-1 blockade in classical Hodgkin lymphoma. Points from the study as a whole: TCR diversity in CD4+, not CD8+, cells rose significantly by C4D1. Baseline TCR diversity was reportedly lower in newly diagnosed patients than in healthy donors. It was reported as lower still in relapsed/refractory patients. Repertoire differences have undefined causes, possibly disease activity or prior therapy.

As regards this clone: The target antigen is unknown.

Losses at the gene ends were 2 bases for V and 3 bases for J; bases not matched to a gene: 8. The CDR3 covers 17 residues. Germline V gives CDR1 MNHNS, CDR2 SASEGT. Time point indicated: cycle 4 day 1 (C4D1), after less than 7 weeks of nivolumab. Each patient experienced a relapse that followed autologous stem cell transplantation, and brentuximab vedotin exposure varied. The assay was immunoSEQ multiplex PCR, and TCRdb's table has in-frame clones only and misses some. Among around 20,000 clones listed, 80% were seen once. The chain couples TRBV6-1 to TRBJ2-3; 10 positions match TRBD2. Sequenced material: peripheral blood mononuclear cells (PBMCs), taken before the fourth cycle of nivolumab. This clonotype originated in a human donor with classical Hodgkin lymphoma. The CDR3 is CASSEMSGGGPTDTQYF. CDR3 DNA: TGTGCCAGCAGTGAAATGAGCGGGGGGGGCCCAACAGATACGCAGTATTTT.